This T cell receptor beta chain appears in the sequencing data of a study of T cells after yellow fever vaccination (dated by TCRdb to about 2019). Background on the whole study: The SMART-Seq v4 Ultra Low Input RNA kit was used to prepare libraries from fractions with low cell numbers. Bulk TCR alpha and beta repertoires were sequenced longitudinally to track T-cell clones before and after primary and booster YFV17D yellow fever vaccination. Bulk PBMC replicates and cell subsets were isolated from blood drawn at multiple timepoints before and after both primary and secondary immunization. Two healthy male donors made up the cohort, one aged 18 to 29 years and the other aged 30 to 39 years. Paper-wide results and their limitations: A small share of clonotypes was detected in both CD4 and CD8 compartments, with the overlap likely arising from convergent recombination. Computational filtering was needed because FACS-sorted repertoires could contain abundant contaminating clonotypes from the bulk population. The study included only a couple of donors, which limits how far the findings can be generalized. Most clones expanded after primary vaccination (almost 98% of CD4 and 88% of CD8) were re-detected after the booster, suggesting that broad memory maintenance occurred. Compared with the primary T-cell response, the secondary T-cell response was weaker but faster, peaking on day 5 rather than day 15.

This clonotype has a count of ten or more. The specificity of this receptor is unknown. Per-nucleotide qualities are absent, and no much larger clonotype sits a single base away. The sample's treatment or condition label is to be understood as: live attenuated yellow fever vaccine strain. At each blood-draw timepoint, two biological replicates of bulk PBMCs were obtained. PBMCs were isolated from peripheral blood using a standard Ficoll-Paque protocol. RNA was extracted with TriZol from bulk PBMCs, CD4 and CD8 fractions, and dextramer-positive and dextramer-negative fractions. Synthesis of TCR cDNA relied on 5'RACE template switching, a step that introduced a universal primer site along with unique molecular identifiers. Priming for cDNA synthesis came from both the TCR alpha and TCR beta constant segments. Library amplification involved two PCR steps, and the second step added sample barcodes and sequencing adapters. Sequencing of the libraries was done on either Illumina HiSeq 2500 (2x100 bp) or NovaSeq (2x150 bp). In the source study's methods: Demultiplexing of reads and collapsing into UMI consensus sequences were performed with MIGEC, and V(D)J alignment was carried out with MiXCR. Vaccine-responding clonotypes were defined with edgeR using replicate PBMC samples, requiring FDR below 0.01 and a log2 fold change above 5 up to day 15. Bulk clonotypes were assigned CD4 or CD8 identity according to which sequenced CD4 or CD8 repertoire held them at higher abundance. TCRdb itself trimmed the public reads at Q25 with fastp, ran MiXCR and retained productive beta chains. Rows with one shared CDR3 protein collapse into an entry with the most common genes and DNA. None of the V and J calls come from the authors' own analysis; TCRdb made them. The table for this sample lists 400,000 or so distinct CDR3 sequences; roughly 6.1% of them were counted only once. The ten largest clonotypes hold 15% of the sample.

At the junction V is shortened by 8 bases and J by 3 bases, with 11 bases in between. Reading the germline V gene gives CDR1 MNHEY and CDR2 SVGEGT. The CDR3 starts with the cysteine, ends with the phenylalanine, and has 12 residues. Of the read, only the CDR3 DNA is kept; its 36 bases are in frame from base 1. Sequencing used PBMCs, obtained 5 days after the yellow fever booster vaccination. This receptor chain uses TRBV6-2 or TRBV6-3 and TRBJ2-7; no D gene can be assigned with confidence. This TCR was sampled from a man under 40 who received the YFV17D yellow fever vaccine. The DNA sequence is TGTGCCAGCCGGAATCCCGACTACGAGCAGTACTTC. The resulting protein is CASRNPDYEQYF.